This T cell receptor beta chain was recovered during a study of blood T cell repertoires in COVID-19. The wider study: Italy, Spain and the United States were the sources of the convalescent and acute COVID-19 samples.

Germline lookup yields CDR1 KGHDR and CDR2 SFDVKD. V was pared by 5 bases and J by 1 base, with 11 bases between. This CDR3 region has 15 residues. Libraries were prepared by immunoSEQ multiplex PCR; TCRdb keeps only in-frame clonotypes and omits some of them. Seen here are under 350,000 clones, 86% observed once, and the top ten hold around 4%. The sequencing sample was made of PBMCs or T cells enriched from blood (not recorded which). The gene calls are TRBV24-1 and TRBJ2-1; no firm D call. This TCR derives from a woman aged 40-49 years with acute COVID-19. DNA of the CDR3: TGTGCCACCAGTGCTCGAGCGACGTCCTACAATGAGCAGTTCTTC. This translates into CATSARATSYNEQFF.